This TCR beta chain was found in a study of radiation and T cells in renal cell carcinoma. J was trimmed by 4 bases and V by 7 bases; bases with no gene match: 5. Germline-derived CDR1 and CDR2 are MNHEY and SVGAGI. The CDR3 contains 13 residues. Study observations and caveats: No pretreatment tumor biopsies were available for baseline clonotypes.

Concerning this clone itself: Its antigen is still unknown.

Method: immunoSEQ multiplex PCR; TCRdb's copy keeps in-frame clones and lacks some. The top ten hold less than 20% of the sample, which has 120,000 to 150,000 clones, approximately 86% seen once. Stated time point: blood 4 weeks post-SBRT, at nephrectomy. Treatment reported: 15 Gy SBRT to primary tumor, nephrectomy 4 weeks later. Nephrectomy followed 15 Gy stereotactic body radiation by 4 weeks. The TCR comes from a woman aged 45-60 years with renal cell carcinoma. Sequenced here: blood, sampled from a patient whose treatment included radiotherapy and nephrectomy. The V call is TRBV6-5, the J call TRBJ2-3; 7 bases agree with TRBD1. The CDR3 sequence: CASTTGSADTQYF. CDR3 coding DNA: TGTGCCAGCACGACAGGGTCCGCAGATACGCAGTATTTT.